This TCR beta chain was observed in a study of HIV-infected patients and healthy controls. Study-wide points: Untreated HIV+ repertoires had roughly threefold fewer distinct CDR3s and lower Shannon diversity than healthy controls. CMV-associated CDR3s mostly grew nonsignificantly during therapy, while HIV-associated CDR3s declined significantly. Compared with healthy controls, HIV-infected patients showed less CDR3 sharing between individuals.

By proportion, this clonotype is medium-sized (0.01 to 0.1%). The antigen is unknown. No cell fractionation was done, so the repertoire covers all unsorted peripheral blood T cells. Alpha and beta constant-region primers primed reverse transcription of around 540 ng RNA. Separate chain-specific third strand synthesis with multiplexing indices produced the alpha and beta libraries. One primer pair amplified all rearrangements per chain; each cDNA got molecular barcodes. MiXCR, applied by TCRdb to the 5' RACE reads, yields one record per CDR3 protein. The profile shows approximately 7,700 distinct CDR3 sequences, 6% to 7.5% of them singletons. The CDR3 contains 13 residues. Trimming pared 3 bases from V and 5 bases from J, leaving 6 bases between. Germline V gene data show CDR1 as SGHDT and CDR2 as YYEEEE.

This receptor was taken from an adult with HIV infection. The sample consisted of blood, taken before antiretroviral therapy. The chain uses TRBV5-6 and TRBJ2-6; D is tentatively TRBD1 or TRBD2 (5 bases each). The CDR3 reads CASSWGRANVLTF. CDR3 coding DNA: TGTGCCAGCAGCTGGGGGAGGGCCAACGTCCTGACTTTC.